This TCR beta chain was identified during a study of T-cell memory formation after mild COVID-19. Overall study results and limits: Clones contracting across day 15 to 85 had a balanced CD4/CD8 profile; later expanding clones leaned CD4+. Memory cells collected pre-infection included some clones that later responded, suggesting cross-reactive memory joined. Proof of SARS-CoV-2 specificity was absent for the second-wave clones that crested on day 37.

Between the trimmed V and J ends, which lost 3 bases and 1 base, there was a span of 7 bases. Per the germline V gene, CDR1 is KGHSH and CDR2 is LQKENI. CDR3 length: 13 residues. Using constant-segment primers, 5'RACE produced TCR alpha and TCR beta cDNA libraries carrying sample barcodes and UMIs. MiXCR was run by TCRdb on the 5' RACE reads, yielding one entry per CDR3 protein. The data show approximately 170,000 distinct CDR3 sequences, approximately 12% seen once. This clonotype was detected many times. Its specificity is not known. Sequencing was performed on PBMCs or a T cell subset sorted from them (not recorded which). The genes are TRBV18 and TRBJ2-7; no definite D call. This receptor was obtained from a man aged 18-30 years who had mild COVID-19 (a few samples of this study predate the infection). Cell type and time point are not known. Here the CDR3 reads CASSPAGSYEQYF. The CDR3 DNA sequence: TGTGCCAGCTCACCGGCCGGATCCTACGAGCAGTACTTC.